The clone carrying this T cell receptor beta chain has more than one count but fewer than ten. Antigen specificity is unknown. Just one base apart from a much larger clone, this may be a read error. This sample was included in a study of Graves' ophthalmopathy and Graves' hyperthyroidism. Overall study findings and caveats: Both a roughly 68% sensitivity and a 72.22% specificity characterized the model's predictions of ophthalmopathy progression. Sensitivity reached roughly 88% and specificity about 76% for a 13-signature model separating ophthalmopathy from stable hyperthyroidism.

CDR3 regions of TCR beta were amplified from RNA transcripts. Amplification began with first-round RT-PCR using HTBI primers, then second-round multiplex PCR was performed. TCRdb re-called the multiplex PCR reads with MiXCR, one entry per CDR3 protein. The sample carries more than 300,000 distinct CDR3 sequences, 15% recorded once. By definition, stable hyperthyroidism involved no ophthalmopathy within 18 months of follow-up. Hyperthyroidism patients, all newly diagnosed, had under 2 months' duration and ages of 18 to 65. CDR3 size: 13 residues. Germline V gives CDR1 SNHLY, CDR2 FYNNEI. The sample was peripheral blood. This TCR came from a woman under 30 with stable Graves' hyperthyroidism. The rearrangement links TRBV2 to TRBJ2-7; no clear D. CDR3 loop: CASTADVNYERYF. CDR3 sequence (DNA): TGTGCCAGCACGGCGGACGTGAACTACGAGCGGTACTTC. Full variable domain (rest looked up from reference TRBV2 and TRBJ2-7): EPEVTQTPSHQVTQMGQEVILRCVPISNHLYFYWYRQILGQKVEFLVSFYNNEISEKSEIFDDQFSVERPDGSNFTLKIRSTKLEDSAMYFCASTADVNYERYFGPGTRLTVT.